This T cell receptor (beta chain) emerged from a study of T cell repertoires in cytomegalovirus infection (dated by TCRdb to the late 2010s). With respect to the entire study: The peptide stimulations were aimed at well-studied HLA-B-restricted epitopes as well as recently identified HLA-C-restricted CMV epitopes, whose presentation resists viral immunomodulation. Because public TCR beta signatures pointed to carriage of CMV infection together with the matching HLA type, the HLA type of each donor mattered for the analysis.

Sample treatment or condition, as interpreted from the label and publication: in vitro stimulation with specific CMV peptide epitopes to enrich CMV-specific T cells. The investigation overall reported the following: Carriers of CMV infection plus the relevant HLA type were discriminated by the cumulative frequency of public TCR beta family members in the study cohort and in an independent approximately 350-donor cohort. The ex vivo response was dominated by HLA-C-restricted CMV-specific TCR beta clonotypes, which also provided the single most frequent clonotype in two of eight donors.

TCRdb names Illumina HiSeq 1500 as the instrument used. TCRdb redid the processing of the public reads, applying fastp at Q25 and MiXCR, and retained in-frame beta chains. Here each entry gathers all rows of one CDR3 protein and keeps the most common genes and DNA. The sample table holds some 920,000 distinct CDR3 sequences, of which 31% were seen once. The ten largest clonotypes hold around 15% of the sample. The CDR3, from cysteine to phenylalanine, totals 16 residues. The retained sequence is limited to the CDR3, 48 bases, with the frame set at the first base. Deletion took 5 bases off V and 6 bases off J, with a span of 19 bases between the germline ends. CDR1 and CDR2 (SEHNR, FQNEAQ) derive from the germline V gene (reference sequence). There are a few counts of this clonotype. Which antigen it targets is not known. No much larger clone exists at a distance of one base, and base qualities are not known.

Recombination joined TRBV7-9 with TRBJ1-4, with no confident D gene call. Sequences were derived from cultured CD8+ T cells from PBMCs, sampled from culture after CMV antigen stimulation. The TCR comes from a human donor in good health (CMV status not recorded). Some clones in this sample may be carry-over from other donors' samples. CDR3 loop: CASSRPLNNWDEKLFF. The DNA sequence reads TGTGCCAGCAGCCGACCTTTAAACAACTGGGATGAAAAACTGTTTTTT. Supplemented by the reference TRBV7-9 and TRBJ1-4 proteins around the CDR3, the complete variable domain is DTGVSQNPRHKITKRGQNVTFRCDPISEHNRLYWYRQTLGQGPEFLTYFQNEAQLEKSRLLSDRFSAERPKGSFSTLEIQRTEQGDSAMYLCASSRPLNNWDEKLFFGSGTQLSVL.